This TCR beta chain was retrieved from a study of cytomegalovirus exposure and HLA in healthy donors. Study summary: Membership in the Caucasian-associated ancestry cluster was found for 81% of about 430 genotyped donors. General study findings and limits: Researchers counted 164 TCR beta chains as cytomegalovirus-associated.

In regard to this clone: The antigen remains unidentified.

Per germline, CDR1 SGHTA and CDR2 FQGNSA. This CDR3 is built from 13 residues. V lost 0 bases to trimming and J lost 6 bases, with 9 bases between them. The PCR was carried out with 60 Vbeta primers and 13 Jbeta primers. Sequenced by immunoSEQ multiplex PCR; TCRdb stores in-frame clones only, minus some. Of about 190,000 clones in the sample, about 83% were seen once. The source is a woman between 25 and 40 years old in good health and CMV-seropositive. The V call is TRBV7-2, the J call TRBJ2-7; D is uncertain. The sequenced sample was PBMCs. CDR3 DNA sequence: TGTGCCAGCAGCTTAGCCCCCAGGTCCGAGCAGTACTTC. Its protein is CASSLAPRSEQYF.